The TCR beta chain under discussion was sequenced for a study of T cell repertoires in cytomegalovirus infection. Only a few counts were recorded for this clonotype. Its antigen is still unknown. From the reads, TCRdb called clonotypes with MiXCR, one entry per CDR3 protein. The profile shows 250,000 to 300,000 distinct CDR3 sequences, roughly a fifth of them singletons. The sample was cultured PBMCs, taken from culture after CMV antigen stimulation. The origin of this receptor is a human donor in good health (CMV status not recorded). Some clones in this sample may be carry-over from other donors' samples.

The CDR3 protein is CASSAPTGYYTF. CDR3 DNA sequence: TGTGCCAGCAGCGCGCCAACAGGGTACTACACCTTC. The chain links TRBV7-9 to TRBJ1-2, with TRBD1 as a possible D gene (6 bases). The CDR3 runs 12 residues. CDR1 is SEHNR, CDR2 FQNEAQ, per germline (reference sequence). Trimming took 5 bases from V and 10 from J, leaving 14 bases between them.